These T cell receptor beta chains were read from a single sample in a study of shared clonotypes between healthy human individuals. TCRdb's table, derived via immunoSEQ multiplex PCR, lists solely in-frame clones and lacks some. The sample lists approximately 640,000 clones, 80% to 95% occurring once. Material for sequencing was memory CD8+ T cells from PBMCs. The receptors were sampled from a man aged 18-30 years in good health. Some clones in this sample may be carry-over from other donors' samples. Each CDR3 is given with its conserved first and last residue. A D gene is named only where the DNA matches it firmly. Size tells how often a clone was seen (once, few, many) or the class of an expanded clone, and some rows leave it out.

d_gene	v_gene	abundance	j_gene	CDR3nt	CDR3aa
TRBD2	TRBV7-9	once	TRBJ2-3	TGTGCCAGCAGCTTACCAGCGGGAGCAAGCACAGATACGCAGTATTTT	CASSLPAGASTDTQYF
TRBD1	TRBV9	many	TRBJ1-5	TGTGCCTCAACTCCCACAGGGGATAGCAATCAGCCCCAGCATTTT	CASTPTGDSNQPQHF
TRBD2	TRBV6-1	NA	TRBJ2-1	TGTGCCAGCACCACGGGACTAGCGGCCTACAATGAGCAGTTCTTC	CASTTGLAAYNEQFF
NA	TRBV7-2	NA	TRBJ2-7	TGTGCCAGCAGCTTATCCTACGAGCAGTACTTC	CASSLSYEQYF
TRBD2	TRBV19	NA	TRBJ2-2	TGTGCCAGTCGACCGGGACTAGCGGTGAACACCGGGGAGCTGTTTTTT	CASRPGLAVNTGELFF
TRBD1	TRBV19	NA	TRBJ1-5	TGTGCCAGTAGTCCGACAGGGGGCAATCAGCCCCAGCATTTT	CASSPTGGNQPQHF
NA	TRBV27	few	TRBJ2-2	TGTGCCAGCAGCCTCCGACTCACCCCCGGGGAGCTGTTTTTT	CASSLRLTPGELFF
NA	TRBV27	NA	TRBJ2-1	TGTGCCAGCAGTTATCAGGGTTCCTACAATGAGCAGTTCTTC	CASSYQGSYNEQFF
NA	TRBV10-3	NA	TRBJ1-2	TGTCCCGCCAGTCCCGGCTACACCTTC	CPASPGYTF
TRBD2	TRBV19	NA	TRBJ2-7	TGTGCCAGTAGCCCCGGGACTAGCTCTTACGAGCAGTACTTC	CASSPGTSSYEQYF
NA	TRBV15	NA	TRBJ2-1	TGTGCCACCAGCAGAGGGGGCCGGGATGAGCAGTTCTTC	CATSRGGRDEQFF
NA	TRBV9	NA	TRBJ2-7	TGTGCCAGCAGCGTTCGCGATACCTACGAGCAGTACTTC	CASSVRDTYEQYF
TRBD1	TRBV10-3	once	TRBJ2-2	TGTGCCATCAGTGACCAGCAGGACAGGGGGCATGGCGGGGAGCTGTTTTTT	CAISDQQDRGHGGELFF
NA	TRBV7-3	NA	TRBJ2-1	TGTGCCAGCAGCCCCCTTCGCGGGTTCTTCGATGAGCAGTTCTTC	CASSPLRGFFDEQFF
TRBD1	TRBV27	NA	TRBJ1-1	TGTGCCAGCAGTTTAGCAGGGGGCATAGGCACTGAAGCTTTCTTT	CASSLAGGIGTEAFF
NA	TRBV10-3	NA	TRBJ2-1	TGTGCCATCAGTGACTCAAATACTAGTGAGCAGTTCTTC	CAISDSNTSEQFF
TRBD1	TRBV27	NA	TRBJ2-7	TGTGCCAGCAGTTTCCTGCGGGACAGGGGCCCCTCCTACGAGCAGTACTTC	CASSFLRDRGPSYEQYF
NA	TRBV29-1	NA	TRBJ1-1	TGCAGCGTTGAAGATGGGGGGGCGCAGATCACTGAAGCTTTCTTT	CSVEDGGAQITEAFF
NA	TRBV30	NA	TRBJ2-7	TGTGCCTGGAGTCTTCAAGGAGGTGGGCAGTACTTC	CAWSLQGGGQYF
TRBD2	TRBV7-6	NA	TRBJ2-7	TGTGCCAGCAGCTTCGGCGGGAGGTTAGTGTACGAGCAGTACTTC	CASSFGGRLVYEQYF
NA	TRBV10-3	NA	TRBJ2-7	TGTGCCATCAGTGAGTCCGTCTTGAGCTCCTACGAGCAGTACTTC	CAISESVLSSYEQYF
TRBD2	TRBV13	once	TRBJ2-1	TGTGCCAGCAGCTTGAATTTAGGTGGACTAGCGGGAGTCAATGAGCAGTTCTTC	CASSLNLGGLAGVNEQFF
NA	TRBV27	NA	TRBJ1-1	TGTGCCAGCAGTCCAGAGGTTCTCGCTGAAGCTTTCTTT	CASSPEVLAEAFF
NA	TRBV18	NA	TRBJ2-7	TGTGCCAGCTCACCACCGAGCAGCTCCTACGAGCAGTACTTC	CASSPPSSSYEQYF
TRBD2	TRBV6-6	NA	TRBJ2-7	TGTGCCAGCAGTGGGACTAGCGGGCTTAGATCCTACGAGCAGTACTTC	CASSGTSGLRSYEQYF
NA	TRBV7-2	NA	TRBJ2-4	TGTGCCAGCAGCAGAAGTATGACGATTGATTTCCTAGCCAAAAACATTCAGTACTTC	CASSRSMTIDFLAKNIQYF
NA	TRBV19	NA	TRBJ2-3	TGTGCCAGTAGTATAGTTGGGGGCCCAGATACGCAGTATTTT	CASSIVGGPDTQYF
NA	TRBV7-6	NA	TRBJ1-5	TGTGCCAGCAGCCGCCCTCAGGAGGATCAGCCCCAGCATTTT	CASSRPQEDQPQHF
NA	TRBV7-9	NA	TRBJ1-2	TGTGCCAGCAGCTTAGGGGGAGGCTATGGCTACACCTTC	CASSLGGGYGYTF
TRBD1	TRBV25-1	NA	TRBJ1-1	TGTGCCAGCAGCCTAGGGACAGGTGAAGCTTTCTTT	CASSLGTGEAFF
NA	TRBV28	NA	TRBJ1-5	TGTGCCAGCAGTTTCCCTTCCAACAGGGACCGACTGAAGCCCCAGCATTTT	CASSFPSNRDRLKPQHF